The 3 T cell receptor beta chains reported below all come from one sample, sequenced in a study of blood T cell repertoires in COVID-19. Data came from immunoSEQ multiplex PCR; TCRdb stores just in-frame clones and leaves some out. The profile shows over 110,000 clones, about 91% of them singletons. Sequenced: peripheral blood. The receptors were gathered from a human donor in a cohort sampled during active COVID-19.

This chain links TRBV4-2 with TRBJ1-1; the D gene is possibly TRBD1 (6 bases). Trimming removed 0 bases from V and 5 bases from J, with 13 bases in between. Germline CDR1 is LGHNA and CDR2 is YNFKEQ. The CDR3 sequence is 15 residues long. CDR3 in DNA: TGTGCCAGCAGCCAAGAGCTGGGGGCGCGGACTGAAGCTTTCTTT. The encoded protein is CASSQELGARTEAFF.

This sequence joins TRBV27 and TRBJ1-6; TRBD1 matches 7 bases. Looked up from germline, CDR1 is MNHEY and CDR2 is SMNVEV (reference sequence). This CDR3 region has 14 residues. V was clipped by 3 bases and J by 7 bases; unmatched bases: 3. CDR3 in DNA: TGTGCCAGCAGTTTGGGGACAGAAAATTCACCCCTCCACTTT. This sequence encodes CASSLGTENSPLHF.

The gene calls are TRBV5-6 and TRBJ1-6; 10 bases match TRBD1. Germline CDR1 and CDR2: SGHDT and YYEEEE. Germline trimming cut 0 bases from V and 9 bases from J; bases unmatched to any gene: 9. This CDR3 contains 17 residues. The CDR3: CASSLAGTGVGGSPLHF. CDR3 DNA sequence: TGTGCCAGCAGCTTGGCCGGGACAGGGGTAGGGGGTTCACCCCTCCACTTT.